Sequencing of this TCR beta chain was carried out in a study of cytomegalovirus exposure and HLA in healthy donors. Findings and caveats of the study: An assumption of roughly uniform sequencing depth across donors underlay the presence/absence analyses.

This CDR3 is 15 amino acids long. The junction had 3 bases not matched to a gene; V was cut back by 3 bases and J by 4 bases. Germline CDR1 ENHRY, CDR2 SYGVKD. This clone was seen a few times. The antigen remains undetermined. PCR used 60 Vbeta primers and 13 Jbeta primers. The table came from immunoSEQ multiplex PCR; TCRdb's copy has only in-frame clones and leaves some out. The table records approximately 140,000 clones, 80% of them present only once. The specimen was PBMCs. The rearrangement uses TRBV10-3 and TRBJ2-3; 11 nucleotides match TRBD2. This TCR was sampled from a male donor in good health and CMV-seronegative. In DNA, the CDR3 is TGTGCCATCAGTGACACTAGCGGGGGACCAGATACGCAGTATTTT. Its protein product is CAISDTSGGPDTQYF.